The clone carrying this TCR beta chain was detected a few times. As handled by the study authors: The assay estimated nucleated cells by amplifying reference gene primers. TCRdb keeps only in-frame clones here, not all; method: immunoSEQ multiplex PCR. The D gene and trimming were derived from the DNA, and the V and J assignments and clone size from that table. Among around 120,000 clones listed, around 88% were seen once. The data stem from a study of blood T cell repertoires in COVID-19. Study as a whole: Samples representing acute and convalescent COVID-19 were sourced from the United States, Italy and Spain. Sample material is recorded as cDNA or gDNA derived from T cells, B-cell-depleted T cells, or PBMCs.

The V end lost 3 bases, the J end lost 2 bases, and 20 bases lay between the germline ends. This CDR3 contains 17 residues. Germline assignment: CDR1 KGHSH and CDR2 LQKENI. The material sequenced was peripheral blood. J is TRBJ2-7 and V is TRBV18; perhaps TRBD2 as D (6 bases). This clonotype originated in a woman aged 45 to 65 with active or convalescent COVID-19. The CDR3 here is CASSPQLPLADAYEQYF. CDR3 bases: TGTGCCAGCTCACCCCAGCTACCACTAGCAGACGCCTACGAGCAGTACTTC.